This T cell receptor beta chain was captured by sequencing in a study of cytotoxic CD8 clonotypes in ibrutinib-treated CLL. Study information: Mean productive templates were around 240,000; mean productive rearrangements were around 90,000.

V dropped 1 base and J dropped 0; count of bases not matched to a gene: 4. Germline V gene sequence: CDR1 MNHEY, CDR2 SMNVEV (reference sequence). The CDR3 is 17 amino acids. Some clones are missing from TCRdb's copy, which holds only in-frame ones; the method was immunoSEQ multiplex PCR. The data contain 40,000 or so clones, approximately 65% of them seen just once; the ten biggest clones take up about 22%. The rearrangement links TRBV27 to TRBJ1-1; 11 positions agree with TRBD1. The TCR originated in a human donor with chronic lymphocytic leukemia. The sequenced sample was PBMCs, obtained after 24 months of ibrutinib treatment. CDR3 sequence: CASSLYGTGGMNTEAFF. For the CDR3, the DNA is TGTGCCAGCAGTTTATACGGGACAGGGGGGATGAACACTGAAGCTTTCTTT.